This TCR beta chain was documented in a study of monozygotic twins with inflammatory bowel disease. Each donor gave about 2.5 ml of peripheral blood. CDR3 length: 16 amino acids. Whole-study results and caveats: There was no support for any single strong signal or clonotype associated with IBD.

cDNA was produced in eight separate reactions per sample. Template switching incorporated UMIs with a 6-nucleotide sample barcode. TCRdb re-called the 5' RACE reads and gives one entry per CDR3 protein, without DNA. Its listing shows about 130,000 distinct CDR3 sequences. With respect to this clonotype: Its specificity is not known.

The sample consisted of blood. This clonotype was sampled from a human donor with ulcerative colitis or Crohn's disease, or a healthy co-twin of an affected twin (not recorded which). The V and J genes are TRBV12-3 or TRBV12-4 and TRBJ2-1; the TRBD2 assignment by TCRdb is unverifiable without DNA. The CDR3 reads CASSLGGIYSYNEQFF.